This is a list of T cell receptor beta chains from one sample in a study of shared clonotypes between healthy human individuals. The repertoire was sequenced with immunoSEQ multiplex PCR; TCRdb's copy has only in-frame clones and lacks some. Of about 1.5 million clones listed, 95% to 99% are singletons. Material: naive CD4+ T cells sorted from blood. Receptor source: a man aged 30 to 39 in good health. The CDR3 runs from the conserved cysteine through the conserved F or W. D genes are given only for firm matches. The listing skips clone size in some rows; elsewhere it reads once, few, many or a size class.

>TRBJ2-5|-|TRBD1|TRBV30
CAWSGGDRGLTGQYF
TGTGCCTGGAGCGGGGGGGACAGGGGCTTGACAGGCCAGTACTTC
>TRBJ2-3|-|TRBD2|TRBV6-1
CASSVLSAGVSDTQYF
TGTGCCAGCAGTGTTTTGTCAGCGGGAGTTTCCGATACGCAGTATTTT
>TRBJ2-7|-|-|TRBV29-1
CSVGRVGSYEQYF
TGCAGCGTTGGGAGAGTGGGCTCCTACGAGCAGTACTTC
>TRBJ2-7|once|TRBD2|TRBV2
CASSGAGGPQGEQYF
TGTGCCAGCAGTGGTGCGGGAGGGCCCCAGGGCGAGCAGTACTTC
>TRBJ2-5|-|-|TRBV25-1
CASSEPGETQYF
TGTGCCAGCAGTGAACCCGGAGAGACCCAGTACTTC
>TRBJ2-1|-|-|TRBV7-8
CASSLDSYNEQFF
TGTGCCAGCAGCTTAGACAGCTACAATGAGCAGTTCTTC
>TRBJ2-2|-|-|TRBV5-6
CASSLVFFEGSRDTGELFF
TGTGCCAGCAGCTTGGTCTTCTTCGAGGGAAGCCGTGACACCGGGGAGCTGTTTTTT
>TRBJ2-2|-|-|TRBV5-1
CASSSLGLNSAGELFF
TGCGCCAGCAGCTCCCTGGGGCTTAATTCGGCCGGGGAGCTGTTTTTT
>TRBJ1-4|-|-|TRBV5-1
CASRRDPNEKLFF
TGCGCCAGCCGGCGGGATCCTAATGAAAAACTGTTTTTT
>TRBJ2-1|-|-|TRBV7-8
CASSPYRDIAISTFF
TGTGCCAGCAGCCCGTACCGGGACATAGCGATTTCAACGTTCTTC
>TRBJ1-4|-|TRBD1|TRBV27
CASSLADRVPFGLFF
TGTGCCAGCAGTTTGGCGGACAGGGTTCCCTTTGGACTGTTTTTT